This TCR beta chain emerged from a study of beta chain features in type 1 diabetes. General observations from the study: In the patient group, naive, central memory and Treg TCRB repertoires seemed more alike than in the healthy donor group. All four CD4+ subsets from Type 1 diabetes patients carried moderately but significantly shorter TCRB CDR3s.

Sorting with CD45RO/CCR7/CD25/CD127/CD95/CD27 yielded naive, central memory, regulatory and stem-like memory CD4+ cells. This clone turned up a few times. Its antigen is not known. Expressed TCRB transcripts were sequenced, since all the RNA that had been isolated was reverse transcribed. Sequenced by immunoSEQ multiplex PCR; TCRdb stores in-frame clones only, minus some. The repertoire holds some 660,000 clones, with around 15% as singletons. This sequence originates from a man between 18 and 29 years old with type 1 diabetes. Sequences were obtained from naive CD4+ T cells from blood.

CDR3 DNA: TGTGCCAGCAGCTTAGGGGGGCGGACCAAAGAGACCCAGTACTTC. Its translation: CASSLGGRTKETQYF. The chain is built from TRBV7-3 and TRBJ2-5, with D perhaps being TRBD1 or TRBD2 (6 bases each). Between the trimmed V and J ends, which lost 2 bases and 3 bases, there was a span of 13 bases. CDR1 is SGHTA, CDR2 FQGTGA, per germline. The CDR3 has 15 amino acids.